This is a list of T cell receptor beta chains from one sample in a study of T cells in Graves' hyperthyroidism and ophthalmopathy. Each CDR3 protein is one row after TCRdb ran MiXCR on the multiplex PCR reads. Among 300,000 or so distinct CDR3 sequences listed, around a sixth were seen once. The specimen sequenced was blood. Every receptor here comes from a woman in her 50s with Graves' hyperthyroidism. CDR3s include the opening cysteine and the closing phenylalanine or tryptophan. D genes are given only for firm matches. Expanded clones are given a class, and other clones once, few, many or no size at all.

NA	TRBV28	TRBJ2-7	many	CASSPLREQYF	TGTGCCAGCAGCCCGTTGCGAGAGCAGTACTTC
NA	TRBV12-3/TRBV12-4	TRBJ2-5	NA	CASSASVPETQYF	TGTGCCAGCAGCGCTAGCGTACCAGAGACCCAGTACTTC
TRBD2	TRBV29-1	TRBJ2-7	many	CSVEDSGSSYEQYF	TGCAGCGTTGAGGATAGCGGGAGTTCCTACGAGCAGTACTTC
TRBD1	TRBV19	TRBJ1-6	NA	CASSIYGDRGNSPLHF	TGTGCCAGTAGTATCTATGGGGACAGGGGTAATTCACCCCTCCACTTT
TRBD2	TRBV6-1	TRBJ2-7	few	CASSSREGGYYEQYF	TGTGCCAGCAGTTCCCGTGAGGGAGGGTACTACGAGCAGTACTTC
NA	TRBV9	TRBJ2-2	NA	CASSADAANTGELFF	TGTGCCAGCAGCGCCGACGCCGCGAACACCGGGGAGCTGTTTTTT
TRBD2	TRBV10-1	TRBJ2-7	NA	CASSDAGRAAEQYF	TGCGCCAGCAGTGATGCCGGGAGGGCCGCCGAGCAGTACTTC
NA	TRBV12-3/TRBV12-4	TRBJ1-5	many	CASTQGPPSYSNQPQHF	TGTGCCAGCACTCAGGGGCCGCCCAGTTATAGCAATCAGCCCCAGCATTTT
TRBD2	TRBV13	TRBJ2-3	few	CASSLARPQRGGGVADTQYF	TGTGCCAGCAGCTTGGCCCGGCCCCAGCGGGGGGGCGGGGTCGCAGATACGCAGTATTTT
TRBD2	TRBV7-9	TRBJ2-3	many	CASSPRAGDLAGSTDTQYF	TGTGCCAGCAGCCCCCGGGCGGGGGACTTAGCGGGGAGCACAGATACGCAGTATTTT
NA	TRBV6-5	TRBJ1-1	many	CASSYSANTEAFF	TGTGCCAGCAGTTACTCAGCTAACACTGAAGCTTTCTTT
NA	TRBV12-5	TRBJ2-5	few	CASGPSGVETQYF	TGTGCTAGTGGTCCCTCGGGGGTGGAGACCCAGTACTTC
NA	TRBV3-1	TRBJ2-6	NA	CASSYRDSGANVLTF	TGTGCCAGCAGCTACAGGGATTCTGGGGCCAACGTCCTGACTTTC
TRBD1	TRBV28	TRBJ1-1	NA	CASSFGTGRTNTEAFF	TGTGCCAGCAGTTTCGGGACAGGGAGAACGAACACTGAAGCTTTCTTT
NA	TRBV6-1	TRBJ2-4	NA	CASSEALDSFDLAKNIQYF	TGTGCCAGCAGTGAGGCTCTAGATTCCTTCGACCTAGCCAAAAACATTCAGTACTTC
NA	TRBV10-3	TRBJ2-2	NA	CAISESTDLNTGELFF	TGTGCCATCAGTGAGTCGACAGACTTGAACACCGGGGAGCTGTTTTTT
TRBD2	TRBV3-1	TRBJ2-3	few	CASSPILGGDDTQYF	TGTGCCAGCAGCCCAATCCTCGGGGGGGACGATACGCAGTATTTT
NA	TRBV20-1	TRBJ2-6	NA	CSATDSSSGANVLTF	TGCAGTGCTACGGACTCCAGCTCTGGGGCCAACGTCCTGACTTTC
NA	TRBV2	TRBJ1-4	few	CASSETGPETKNNEKLFF	TGTGCCAGCAGTGAAACCGGGCCCGAAACCAAAAATAATGAAAAACTGTTTTTT
NA	TRBV12-3/TRBV12-4	TRBJ1-1	many	CASSSEGGLYTEAFF	TGTGCCAGCAGTTCTGAAGGGGGTTTGTACACTGAAGCTTTCTTT
NA	TRBV20-1	TRBJ1-2	NA	CSARAGGEDGYTF	TGCAGTGCTAGAGCGGGAGGGGAGGATGGCTACACCTTC
TRBD1	TRBV11-2	TRBJ2-5	many	CASSLNMGRGRGETQYF	TGTGCCAGCAGCTTAAATATGGGCAGGGGGCGAGGAGAGACCCAGTACTTC
NA	TRBV20-1	TRBJ2-7	NA	CSARDPVRVSEQYF	TGCAGTGCTAGAGATCCGGTCCGGGTGAGCGAGCAGTACTTC
NA	TRBV30	TRBJ1-1	many	CAIGRLLNTEAFF	TGTGCCATCGGCAGGCTATTGAACACTGAAGCTTTCTTT
NA	TRBV7-2	TRBJ1-1	many	CASSLEYRNTEAFF	TGTGCCAGCAGCTTAGAATACAGGAACACTGAAGCTTTCTTT
NA	TRBV6-1	TRBJ2-3	many	CASYPRVPSTDTQYF	TGTGCCAGCTACCCCAGGGTCCCTAGCACAGATACGCAGTATTTT
TRBD1	TRBV6-1	TRBJ2-5	many	CASSFQGAQDVGETQYF	TGTGCCAGCAGTTTCCAGGGGGCGCAAGATGTGGGAGAGACCCAGTACTTC
TRBD1	TRBV2	TRBJ2-5	many	CASSEVSTGVETQYF	TGTGCCAGCAGTGAAGTTTCGACAGGGGTGGAGACCCAGTACTTC
NA	TRBV6-1	TRBJ2-7	many	CASSEGFQGGYEQYF	TGTGCCAGCAGTGAAGGTTTCCAGGGGGGCTACGAGCAGTACTTC
NA	TRBV30	TRBJ2-1	few	CAWQVFDEQFF	TGTGCCTGGCAGGTTTTCGATGAGCAGTTCTTC
NA	TRBV2	TRBJ1-2	NA	CASSSEAEYGYTF	TGTGCCAGCAGCTCTGAGGCAGAGTATGGCTACACCTTC
NA	TRBV7-8	TRBJ1-1	many	CASSSESLNTEAFF	TGTGCCAGCAGCTCGGAAAGCCTGAACACTGAAGCTTTCTTT
TRBD2	TRBV20-1	TRBJ2-3	many	CSARLPSGRAMGTQYF	TGCAGTGCCCGGCTACCTAGCGGGAGGGCGATGGGGACGCAGTATTTT
NA	TRBV6-1	TRBJ1-1	once	CASSEFLSSTEAFF	TGTGCCAGCAGTGAATTCCTCTCGAGCACTGAAGCTTTCTTT
TRBD1	TRBV20-1	TRBJ1-4	few	CSARDQGQGGEKLFF	TGCAGTGCTAGAGATCAAGGACAGGGAGGAGAAAAACTGTTTTTT
NA	TRBV7-2	TRBJ2-5	few	CASSYGGLETQYF	TGTGCCAGCAGCTACGGGGGATTAGAGACCCAGTACTTC
NA	TRBV2	TRBJ2-5	many	CASSVEPRETQYF	TGTGCCAGCAGTGTAGAACCTCGCGAGACCCAGTACTTC